The 5 T cell receptor beta chains below all came from one sample that was sequenced in a study of OX40 agonist ivuxolimab in advanced cancers. The data were produced by immunoSEQ multiplex PCR, yet TCRdb's version contains in-frame clones alone and is incomplete. The sample shows 35,000 to 45,000 clones, about 86% of them seen only once. The sample in question was CD4+ or CD8+ T cells sorted from blood, obtained in a trial of the OX40 agonist ivuxolimab. The source of these receptors is an adult with an advanced solid tumor such as melanoma, head and neck, liver or kidney cancer.

This clone was observed a handful of times. The rearrangement joins TRBV4-3 to TRBJ1-6; D gene unclear. The length of the CDR3 is 14 residues. The V and J ends lost 3 bases and 5 bases respectively, with 8 bases between them. Germline V lookup: CDR1 LGHNA, CDR2 YSLEER. The CDR3 loop is CASSQGGNNSPLHF. The DNA of the CDR3 is TGCGCCAGCAGCCAGGGAGGAAATAATTCACCCCTCCACTTT.

The CDR3 DNA reads as TGTGCCAGCTGGGGGGGGCGAGGAGCTTTCTTT. Protein sequence: CASWGGRGAFF. The chain is built from TRBV6-1 and TRBJ1-1, with D tentatively TRBD1 (6 bases). V shed 8 bases and J shed 10 bases, with 14 bases lying between them. The CDR3 runs to 11 residues. Per germline, CDR1 MNHNS and CDR2 SASEGT.

The chain employs TRBV19 and TRBJ1-5; D unresolved. The CDR3 has 12 residues. V lost 9 bases, J lost 0 bases, and 6 bases lay in between. Germline V gene lookup returns CDR1 LNHDA and CDR2 SQIVND (reference sequence). This chain's CDR3 is CASRYSNQPQHF. Here the CDR3 DNA reads TGTGCCAGCCGTTATAGCAATCAGCCCCAGCATTTT.

The CDR3 loop reads CASSPKGPGEEQYF. CDR3 bases: TGTGCCAGCTCACCGAAAGGTCCGGGGGAGGAGCAGTACTTC. The chain uses TRBV18 and TRBJ2-7, with D possibly being TRBD2 (6 bases). CDR1 and CDR2 from the germline V gene are KGHSH and LQKENI. V lost 3 bases, J lost 7 bases, and 16 bases lay in between. The length of the CDR3 is 14 residues.

The chain employs TRBV6-5 and TRBJ1-1, with a possible D match to TRBD1 (5 bases). CDR3 length equals 15 residues. V lost 5 bases and J lost 1, with 14 bases in between. CDR1 is MNHEY and CDR2 is SVGAGI in the germline V gene. The CDR3 DNA follows: TGTGCCAGCAGTACTATCCGACAGACGAACACTGAAGCTTTCTTT. Translation: CASSTIRQTNTEAFF.